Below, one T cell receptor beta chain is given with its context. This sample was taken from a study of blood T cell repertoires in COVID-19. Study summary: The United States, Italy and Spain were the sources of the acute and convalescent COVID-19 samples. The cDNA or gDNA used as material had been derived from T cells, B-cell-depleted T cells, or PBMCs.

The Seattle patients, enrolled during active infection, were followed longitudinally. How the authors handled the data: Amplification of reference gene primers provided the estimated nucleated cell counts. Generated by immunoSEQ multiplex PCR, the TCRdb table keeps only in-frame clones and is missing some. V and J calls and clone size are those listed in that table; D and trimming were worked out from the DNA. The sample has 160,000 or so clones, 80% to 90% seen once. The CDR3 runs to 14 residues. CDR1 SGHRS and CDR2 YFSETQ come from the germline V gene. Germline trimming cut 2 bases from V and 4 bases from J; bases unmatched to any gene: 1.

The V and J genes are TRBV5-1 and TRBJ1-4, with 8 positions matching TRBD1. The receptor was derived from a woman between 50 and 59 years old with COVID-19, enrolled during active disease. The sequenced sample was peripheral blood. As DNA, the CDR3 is TGCGCCAGCAGCTTCGGACAGGGTAATGAAAAACTGTTTTTT. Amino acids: CASSFGQGNEKLFF. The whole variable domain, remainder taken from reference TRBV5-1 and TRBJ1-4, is KAGVTQTPRYLIKTRGQQVTLSCSPISGHRSVSWYQQTPGQGLQFLFEYFSETQRNKGNFPGRFSGRQFSNSRSEMNVSTLELGDSALYLCASSFGQGNEKLFFGSGTQLSVL.